This T cell receptor (beta chain) was sequenced during a study of blood T cell repertoires in COVID-19. Study-level information: The study drew acute and convalescent COVID-19 samples from the United States, Italy and Spain. T cells, B-cell-depleted T cells, or PBMCs supplied cDNA or gDNA.

In the study's own analysis: Using reference gene primer amplification, nucleated cell counts were estimated. Some clones are missing from TCRdb's copy, which holds only in-frame ones; the method was immunoSEQ multiplex PCR. The D gene and trimming were derived from the DNA, and the V and J assignments and clone size from that table. The repertoire holds 250,000 or so clones, 65% to 85% seen once, with about 1.6% in the top ten. Germline CDR1 is SGHRS and CDR2 is YFSETQ. Deletions cut 4 bases from V and 2 bases from J, with 21 bases between. CDR3 length equals 17 residues. This receptor was obtained from a woman aged 40-49 years who had recovered from COVID-19. The chain uses TRBV5-1 and TRBJ2-5; perhaps TRBD1 as D (6 bases). Sequenced material: peripheral blood. The CDR3 DNA reads TGCGCCAGCAGCCGACGGACAGAACCCTTTCGGCAAGAGACCCAGTACTTC. It specifies CASSRRTEPFRQETQYF.